The 27 T cell receptor beta chains given below trace back to one sample, sequenced in a study of OX40 agonist ivuxolimab in advanced cancers. Clones were read by immunoSEQ multiplex PCR, and TCRdb kept only the in-frame ones, dropping some. The sample holds tens of thousands of clones, around three quarters seen once. Here the sequenced sample was CD4+ or CD8+ T cells sorted from blood, taken in a trial of the OX40 agonist ivuxolimab. The source of these receptors is an adult with an advanced solid tumor such as melanoma, head and neck, liver or kidney cancer.

J is TRBJ1-2 and V is TRBV30; D might be TRBD1 (6 bases). The CDR3 is 13 residues long. V lost 5 bases to trimming and J lost 8 bases, with 18 bases between them. Germline CDR1 and CDR2: GTSNPN and SVGIG (reference sequence). The CDR3 DNA reads as TGTGCCTGGGGGCGGGGGCGCGGGAGGGGCTACACCTTC. It is translated as CAWGRGRGRGYTF.

This chain connects TRBV6-5 to TRBJ1-2; D possibly corresponds to TRBD1 (6 bases). V was shortened by 7 bases and J by 7 bases, with 10 bases between the two germline ends. This CDR3 has 11 amino acids. Germline-derived CDR1 and CDR2 are MNHEY and SVGAGI. The CDR3 protein is CASKGGGGYTF. The CDR3 DNA is TGTGCCAGCAAGGGGGGCGGTGGCTACACCTTC.

The chain joins TRBV27 to TRBJ2-7; TRBD1 matches at 10 bases. V was pared by 5 bases and J by 2 bases, with 12 bases of the junction left unmatched. Per germline, CDR1 MNHEY and CDR2 SMNVEV (reference sequence). CDR3 length: 17 residues. Written as DNA, the CDR3 is TGTGCCAGCAGTAAGCGACAGGGGGCATTGAAAACCTACGAGCAGTACTTC. As protein: CASSKRQGALKTYEQYF.

The chain carries TRBV11-3 and TRBJ2-5; 7 bases align to TRBD2. The CDR3 loop spans 16 amino acids. The V gene end was trimmed by 1 base and the J gene end by 2 bases; junction bases not matched to a gene: 7. In germline, CDR1 is SGHNT, CDR2 YENEEA. CDR3 sequence: CASSLVVGGVQETQYF. The DNA for the CDR3 is TGTGCCAGCAGCTTAGTAGTGGGGGGGGTACAAGAGACCCAGTACTTC.

This sequence joins TRBV30 and TRBJ2-1, with D possibly called TRBD1 or TRBD2 (5 bases each). CDR1 GTSNPN and CDR2 SVGIG come from the germline V gene (reference sequence). Trimming left V 0 bases short and J 7 bases short, with 10 bases between. The CDR3 contains 13 residues. The CDR3 spells CAWSVQVANEQFF. CDR3 nucleotide sequence: TGTGCCTGGAGTGTACAGGTAGCGAATGAGCAGTTCTTC.

The chain recombines TRBV11-2 with TRBJ1-1; D remains unclear. The V and J ends lost 4 bases and 11 bases respectively, with 14 bases between them. From germline, CDR1 is SGHAT and CDR2 FQNNGV. The CDR3 spans 12 residues. The CDR3 loop reads CASSSGVLRAFF. As DNA, the CDR3 is TGTGCCAGCAGCTCCGGGGTTTTGAGGGCTTTCTTT.

The chain recombines TRBV10-3 with TRBJ1-1; D not certain. Trimming took 1 base from V and 2 from J, leaving 11 bases between them. The CDR3 has 15 amino acids. Germline V lookup: CDR1 ENHRY, CDR2 SYGVKD. DNA of the CDR3: TGTGCCATCAGTGAGTTTGAGATGGATAACACTGAAGCTTTCTTT. Protein sequence: CAISEFEMDNTEAFF.

The chain joins TRBV5-6 to TRBJ2-7, with D perhaps matching TRBD1 (5 bases). CDR1 and CDR2 (germline): SGHDT, YYEEEE. V dropped 3 bases and J dropped 6 bases, with 10 bases sitting between them. This CDR3 region has 12 residues. The CDR3 here is CASSSRVGEQYF. In DNA, the CDR3 is TGTGCCAGCAGCTCCAGGGTTGGCGAGCAGTACTTC.

The chain carries TRBV4-1 and TRBJ2-1, with D unresolved. The CDR3 has 16 residues. CDR1 and CDR2 (germline): MGHRA, YSYEKL. Deletions cut 1 base from V and 6 bases from J, with 16 bases between. CDR3 sequence (DNA): TGCGCCAGCAGCCAAGCCGCCTTGCAAGGGCTCAATGAGCAGTTCTTC. Its protein is CASSQAALQGLNEQFF.

The chain employs TRBV5-6 and TRBJ1-2; D remains ambiguous. From germline, CDR1 is SGHDT and CDR2 YYEEEE. V shed 6 bases and J shed 0 bases, with 9 bases lying between them. The CDR3 loop spans 13 amino acids. This chain's CDR3 is CASTDAANYGYTF. CDR3 nucleotide sequence: TGTGCCAGCACAGACGCAGCTAACTATGGCTACACCTTC.

This clone was detected a few times. The genes are TRBV7-9 and TRBJ1-2; D call uncertain. The CDR3 sequence is 13 residues long. Trimming pared 1 base from V and 4 bases from J, leaving 7 bases between. The V gene's germline CDR1 is SEHNR and CDR2 FQNEAQ (reference sequence). In DNA form, the CDR3 reads TGTGCCAGCAGCTTAGGGGCAGTCTATGGCTACACCTTC. Translation gives CASSLGAVYGYTF.

The genes are TRBV7-8 and TRBJ2-7; 7 nucleotides agree with TRBD2. There are 15 residues in the CDR3. Trimming removed 3 bases from V and 3 bases from J; junction bases left unmatched: 8. CDR1 is SGHVS, CDR2 FQNEAQ, per germline. This CDR3 reads CASSFRPSGIYEQYF. DNA of the CDR3: TGTGCCAGCAGCTTTAGACCTAGCGGCATCTACGAGCAGTACTTC. Together with reference TRBV7-8 and TRBJ2-7, the CDR3 gives the full variable domain: GAGVSQSPRYKVAKRGQDVALRCDPISGHVSLFWYQQALGQGPEFLTYFQNEAQLDKSGLPSDRFFAERPEGSVSTLKIQRTQQEDSAVYLCASSFRPSGIYEQYFGPGTRLTVT.

This chain connects TRBV11-2 to TRBJ1-5; D is uncertain. The V gene's germline CDR1 is SGHAT and CDR2 FQNNGV. The ends were cut back, 1 base at V and 7 bases at J, with 14 bases in the middle. The CDR3 sequence is 15 residues long. The CDR3 loop reads CASSLGSVVGQPQHF. The CDR3 bases are TGTGCCAGCAGCTTAGGTTCGGTCGTCGGACAGCCCCAGCATTTT.

The chain is built from TRBV29-1 and TRBJ1-2; D gene uncertain. Germline-derived CDR1 and CDR2 are SQVTM and ANQGSEA. Trimming stripped 7 bases from V and 6 bases from J, with 15 bases between. The CDR3 is made up of 12 amino acids. CDR3 in DNA: TGCAGCGGACGCCTGAGGGAGGATGGCTACACCTTC. It translates to CSGRLREDGYTF.

The chain couples TRBV18 to TRBJ2-7; 8 bases line up with TRBD2. V lost 6 bases to trimming and J lost 0 bases; unmatched junction nucleotides: 7. The CDR3 totals 15 residues. Germline values: CDR1 KGHSH, CDR2 LQKENI. DNA for the CDR3: TGTGCCAGCTCCCAAGGAGCGGGGGCCTCCTACGAGCAGTACTTC. It codes for CASSQGAGASYEQYF. The full variable domain, with the rest looked up from reference TRBV18 and TRBJ2-7, is NAGVMQNPRHLVRRRGQEARLRCSPMKGHSHVYWYRQLPEEGLKFMVYLQKENIIDESGMPKERFSAEFPKEGPSILRIQQVVRGDSAAYFCASSQGAGASYEQYFGPGTRLTVT.

The chain couples TRBV5-4 to TRBJ2-5; TRBD2 aligns across 13 bases. Per the germline V gene, CDR1 is SGHNT and CDR2 is YYREEE (reference sequence). V was pared by 5 bases and J by 4 bases, with 5 bases of the junction left unmatched. This CDR3 contains 15 residues. The CDR3 here is CASRSLAGGLETQYF. CDR3 sequence (DNA): TGTGCCAGCAGGTCACTAGCGGGGGGGCTAGAGACCCAGTACTTC.

The V call is TRBV7-3, the J call TRBJ1-6, with 7 bases that match TRBD1. Germline loops: CDR1 SGHTA, CDR2 FQGTGA. V shed 4 bases and J 5 bases; nucleotides not matched to a gene: 5. This CDR3 is 15 amino acids long. CDR3 protein: CASSSRDSDNSPLHF. CDR3 nucleotides: TGTGCCAGCAGCTCCCGGGACAGTGATAATTCACCCCTCCACTTT.

This clone came up once. V usage is TRBV2 and J usage is TRBJ2-7; 10 bases align to TRBD1. V lost 6 bases to trimming and J lost 9 bases; unmatched junction nucleotides: 8. CDR1 and CDR2 from the germline V gene are SNHLY and FYNNEI. This CDR3 spans 13 amino acids. The CDR3 bases are TGTGCCAGCAGCCCCGAGACAGGGGGCCTGCAGTACTTC. As protein: CASSPETGGLQYF.

This clone was seen a few times. This rearrangement joins TRBV4-2 to TRBJ2-2; D possibly corresponds to TRBD2 (6 bases). V lost 3 bases to trimming and J lost 8 bases, with 13 bases between them. Germline CDR1 LGHNA, CDR2 YNFKEQ. The CDR3 length is 14 residues. CDR3 in DNA: TGTGCCAGCAGCCAGGGACTCAGCCCTGGGGAGCTGTTTTTT. Its translation is CASSQGLSPGELFF.

The chain uses TRBV6-1 and TRBJ1-4; TRBD1 matches 9 bases. Germline V gene sequence: CDR1 MNHNS, CDR2 SASEGT. Trimming removed 4 bases from V and 4 bases from J; junction bases left unmatched: 10. The CDR3 extends over 17 amino acids. The CDR3, as DNA: TGTGCCAGCAGTGGGGGGGCCGGGACAGGGAGTAATGAAAAACTGTTTTTT. It specifies CASSGGAGTGSNEKLFF.

In this sample, this clone turned up once. Here the CDR3 reads CASSWDRGPYEQYF. CDR3 nucleotides: TGTGCCAGCAGTTGGGACAGGGGCCCCTACGAGCAGTACTTC. V usage is TRBV27 and J usage is TRBJ2-7; 10 bases map to TRBD1. This CDR3 contains 14 residues. Germline CDR1 and CDR2: MNHEY and SMNVEV (reference sequence). Trimming at V came to 4 bases and at J to 2 bases, leaving 2 bases not matched to a gene.

The chain has TRBV30 and TRBJ2-7, with 9 bases matching TRBD1. Germline V CDR1 and CDR2: GTSNPN, SVGIG (reference sequence). Germline trimming cut 2 bases from V and 5 bases from J; bases unmatched to any gene: 10. This CDR3 comprises 15 residues. CDR3 region: CAWSQWGTGNHEQYF. The DNA for the CDR3 is TGTGCCTGGAGTCAATGGGGGACAGGGAACCACGAGCAGTACTTC.

This clone was seen more than once but under ten times. As DNA, the CDR3 is TGTGCCAGTTCAAGAAATTCACCCCTCCACTTT. It is translated as CASSRNSPLHF. This chain connects TRBV19 to TRBJ1-6; D remains unclear. The V end lost 8 bases, the J end lost 7 bases, and 6 bases lay between the germline ends. Germline CDR1 reads LNHDA; CDR2 reads SQIVND (reference sequence). This CDR3 spans 11 amino acids.

The chain uses TRBV11-3 and TRBJ2-1; 8 positions agree with TRBD1. V was clipped by 1 base and J by 2 bases; unmatched bases: 4. The CDR3 is 16 amino acids. Germline CDR1 SGHNT, CDR2 YENEEA. As DNA, the CDR3 is TGTGCCAGCAGCTTAGTTGACAGGGGACCCTACAATGAGCAGTTCTTC. It specifies CASSLVDRGPYNEQFF.

This sequence joins TRBV5-6 and TRBJ1-6; 7 positions match TRBD1. Germline V gene sequence: CDR1 SGHDT, CDR2 YYEEEE. This CDR3 spans 17 amino acids. V was pared by 4 bases and J by 7 bases, with 14 bases of the junction left unmatched. CDR3 nucleotide sequence: TGTGCCAGCAGCCTTAACAGGGGACTAACGGGCAATTCACCCCTCCACTTT. Encoded protein: CASSLNRGLTGNSPLHF.

The chain uses TRBV6-5 and TRBJ1-2; 8 positions match TRBD1. The V segment lost 6 bases and the J segment 4 bases; nucleotides outside the gene matches: 4. CDR3 length: 13 amino acids. The V gene's germline CDR1 is MNHEY and CDR2 SVGAGI. CDR3 sequence: CASSKQGGYGYTF. The CDR3 DNA reads TGTGCCAGCAGCAAACAGGGGGGCTATGGCTACACCTTC.

The genes are TRBV10-3 and TRBJ2-7; 7 nucleotides align to TRBD1. J was trimmed by 5 bases and V by 6 bases; bases with no gene match: 10. There are 14 residues in the CDR3. The V gene's germline CDR1 is ENHRY and CDR2 SYGVKD. The DNA for the CDR3 is TGTGCCATCAGGGGACCGGGACAGAAAAACGAGCAGTACTTC. As protein: CAIRGPGQKNEQYF.